The 27 T cell receptor beta chains listed next were all sequenced from one sample in a study of cytomegalovirus exposure and HLA in healthy donors (dated by TCRdb to 2016 to 2017). Library construction relied on the immunoSEQ multiplex PCR assay. For the multiplex PCR, a mixture combining 60 forward primers for TCR Vbeta segments and 13 reverse primers for TCR Jbeta segments was used. TCRdb limited this immuneACCESS table to in-frame rearrangements with V and J called. A share of clones is missing; checked studies link under half to unresolved V genes, and the rest is unexplained. The sample has about 190,000 clones on record, about 77% of them singletons. Over 4% of the sample belongs to the ten largest clones. The material sequenced was PBMCs. Source of these receptors: a man aged 25 to 45 in good health and CMV-seropositive.

The chain combines TRBV7-9 with TRBJ2-3; 8 bases align to TRBD1. The J segment lost 0 bases and the V segment lost 1 base, leaving 0 bases of the junction unmatched. In germline, CDR1 is SEHNR, CDR2 FQNEAQ (reference sequence). There are 15 residues in the CDR3. The chain's CDR3 is CASSLGQGSTDTQYF. CDR3 DNA sequence: TGTGCCAGCAGCTTAGGACAGGGGAGCACAGATACGCAGTATTTT.

V gene TRBV14 combines with J gene TRBJ2-3; 9 nucleotides align to TRBD2. The CDR3 is 17 amino acids. The germline CDR1 and CDR2 sequences are SGHDN and FVKESK. V lost 1 base and J lost 6; bases outside the gene matches: 11. CDR3 DNA sequence: TGTGCCAGCAGCCAAGGTCGGTTAGCGGGAGTAGATGATACGCAGTATTTT. The encoded protein is CASSQGRLAGVDDTQYF. Full variable domain (rest looked up from reference TRBV14 and TRBJ2-3): EAGVTQFPSHSVIEKGQTVTLRCDPISGHDNLYWYRRVMGKEIKFLLHFVKESKQDESGMPNNRFLAERTGGTYSTLKVQPAELEDSGVYFCASSQGRLAGVDDTQYFGPGTRLTVL.

This clone has more than one count but fewer than ten. The CDR3 region has the DNA TGTGCCAGCAGCGGGGAGAACTATGGCTACACCTTC. This sequence encodes CASSGENYGYTF. The V call is TRBV5-4, the J call TRBJ1-2; D is ambiguous. V lost 4 bases, J lost 2 bases, and 6 bases lay in between. Germline V gene data show CDR1 as SGHNT and CDR2 as YYREEE (reference sequence). There are 12 residues in the CDR3.

The chain links TRBV5-1 to TRBJ1-2, with 9 bases identical to TRBD1. Germline assignment: CDR1 SGHRS and CDR2 YFSETQ. The V segment lost 5 bases and the J segment 0 bases; nucleotides outside the gene matches: 11. This CDR3 is built from 17 residues. CDR3 residues: CASRRTGAAKANYGYTF. The CDR3 coding sequence is TGCGCCAGCAGGAGGACAGGGGCCGCGAAGGCTAACTATGGCTACACCTTC.

This clone has only a few counts. J is TRBJ1-5 and V is TRBV5-4, with 9 bases identical to TRBD1. Germline CDR1 reads SGHNT; CDR2 reads YYREEE (reference sequence). The trim removed 0 bases at V and 6 bases at J, leaving 4 bases unmatched. This CDR3 has 15 residues. The CDR3 sequence: CASSLDRGLGQPQHF. CDR3 nucleotide sequence: TGTGCCAGCAGCTTGGACAGGGGGCTCGGTCAGCCCCAGCATTTT.

The rearrangement joins TRBV7-3 to TRBJ2-2, with a weak D call TRBD1 (6 bases). There are 14 residues in the CDR3. Trimming stripped 4 bases from V and 7 bases from J, with 13 bases between. Germline V gene sequence: CDR1 SGHTA, CDR2 FQGTGA. The DNA for the CDR3 is TGTGCCAGCAGCTCCGGGATCAGGGGCGGGGAGCTGTTTTTT. Translation gives CASSSGIRGGELFF.

The rearrangement joins TRBV6-5 to TRBJ2-5; the D gene is possibly TRBD2 (6 bases). The germline V gene encodes CDR1 MNHEY and CDR2 SVGAGI. Trimming took 6 bases from V and 0 from J, leaving 11 bases between them. The CDR3 sequence is 14 residues long. CDR3 bases: TGTGCCAGCAGGGGACTGGACTACCAAGAGACCCAGTACTTC. This codes for CASRGLDYQETQYF.

In the case of this clone: The identical CDR3 is also encoded by other nucleotide sequences in the sample. The chain couples TRBV30 to TRBJ2-3; TRBD2 agrees at 13 bases. The germline gives CDR1 GTSNPN, CDR2 SVGIG (reference sequence). The J segment lost 3 bases and the V segment lost 7 bases, leaving 4 bases of the junction unmatched. The CDR3 totals 14 residues. The CDR3 region is CASATSGGTDTQYF. The CDR3, as DNA: TGTGCCTCGGCGACTAGCGGGGGGACAGATACGCAGTATTTT.

This clone was recorded only once. J is TRBJ1-1 and V is TRBV18; D remains unclear. Trimming removed 3 bases at V and 0 bases at J, with 11 bases between. Germline V gene sequence: CDR1 KGHSH, CDR2 LQKENI. The CDR3 sequence is 15 residues long. CDR3 region: CASSPSVDMNTEAFF. In nucleotides, the CDR3 is TGTGCCAGCTCACCCTCAGTTGACATGAACACTGAAGCTTTCTTT.

The rearrangement joins TRBV15 to TRBJ1-6; D is unresolved. Per the germline V gene, CDR1 is LNHNV and CDR2 is YYDKDF (reference sequence). CDR3 size: 12 residues. The V end lost 0 bases, the J end lost 10 bases, and 4 bases lay between the germline ends. The CDR3 sequence is CATSRDQSPLHF. In nucleotides, the CDR3 is TGTGCCACCAGCAGAGATCAATCACCCCTCCACTTT. Full variable domain (missing parts from reference TRBV15 and TRBJ1-6): DAMVIQNPRYQVTQFGKPVTLSCSQTLNHNVMYWYQQKSSQAPKLLFHYYDKDFNNEADTPDNFQSRRPNTSFCFLDIRSPGLGDTAMYLCATSRDQSPLHFGNGTRLTVT.

This rearrangement joins TRBV2 to TRBJ1-5; D perhaps matches TRBD1 (5 bases). Looked up from germline, CDR1 is SNHLY and CDR2 is FYNNEI. V dropped 2 bases and J dropped 2 bases, with 10 bases sitting between them. This CDR3 has 15 residues. CDR3 protein: CASSEMGLGNQPQHF. CDR3 nucleotide sequence: TGTGCCAGCAGTGAAATGGGGCTTGGCAATCAGCCCCAGCATTTT.

The chain carries TRBV28 and TRBJ2-6; 9 bases are shared with TRBD1. Trimming at V came to 1 base and at J to 2 bases, leaving 12 bases not matched to a gene. Looked up from germline, CDR1 is MDHEN and CDR2 is SYDVKM. The CDR3 runs 20 residues. The DNA of the CDR3 is TGTGCCAGCAGTTTATTAAACAGGGGGCGGAAGATTCCTGGGGCCAACGTCCTGACTTTC. Translated, it gives CASSLLNRGRKIPGANVLTF.

The chain joins TRBV19 to TRBJ2-7; perhaps TRBD1 as D (6 bases). This CDR3 spans 14 amino acids. CDR1 LNHDA and CDR2 SQIVND come from the germline V gene (reference sequence). V was clipped by 2 bases and J by 0 bases, with 8 bases between them. This CDR3 is CASSINRVSYEQYF. The CDR3 DNA sequence: TGTGCCAGTAGTATAAACAGGGTCTCCTACGAGCAGTACTTC.

V gene TRBV11-2 combines with J gene TRBJ2-3, with 11 bases identical to TRBD2. V lost 1 base to trimming and J lost 0 bases; unmatched junction nucleotides: 6. Germline V gene sequence: CDR1 SGHAT, CDR2 FQNNGV. There are 18 residues in the CDR3. This CDR3 reads CASSLGTTSGISTDTQYF. CDR3 DNA sequence: TGTGCCAGCAGCTTAGGGACGACTAGCGGGATTAGCACAGATACGCAGTATTTT.

The chain combines TRBV5-1 with TRBJ2-3, with D possibly being TRBD1 (5 bases). The CDR3 covers 15 residues. Germline values: CDR1 SGHRS, CDR2 YFSETQ. Trimming removed 2 bases from V and 2 bases from J, with 12 bases in between. The CDR3: CASSFRAENTDTQYF. The CDR3 nucleotides are TGCGCCAGCAGCTTCAGGGCCGAGAACACAGATACGCAGTATTTT.

The rearrangement links TRBV10-2 to TRBJ2-3, with TRBD2 matching 9 bases. Germline values: CDR1 WSHSY, CDR2 SAAADI. The CDR3 covers 14 residues. The V segment lost 5 bases and the J segment 6 bases; nucleotides outside the gene matches: 6. CDR3 bases: TGCGCCAGCAGTATGTGGCGGGGGGGGGATACGCAGTATTTT. This sequence encodes CASSMWRGGDTQYF.

This clone has only one observation. The V and J genes are TRBV19 and TRBJ2-4, with 8 bases aligning to TRBD1. This CDR3 has 14 residues. Germline loops: CDR1 LNHDA, CDR2 SQIVND (reference sequence). V lost 2 bases to trimming and J lost 8 bases; unmatched junction nucleotides: 5. Here the CDR3 reads CASSIQGARDIQYF. In DNA, the CDR3 is TGTGCCAGTAGTATACAGGGGGCGAGGGACATTCAGTACTTC. Combining the CDR3 with reference TRBV19 and TRBJ2-4 gives the whole variable domain DGGITQSPKYLFRKEGQNVTLSCEQNLNHDAMYWYRQDPGQGLRLIYYSQIVNDFQKGDIAEGYSVSREKKESFPLTVTSAQKNPTAFYLCASSIQGARDIQYFGAGTRLSVL.

V gene TRBV5-1 combines with J gene TRBJ2-3; 7 bases fit TRBD1. CDR1 and CDR2 (germline): SGHRS, YFSETQ. The CDR3 spans 15 residues. V lost 0 bases, J lost 4 bases, and 5 bases stayed unmatched. The CDR3: CASSLGQGRSDTQYF. In DNA, the CDR3 is TGCGCCAGCAGCTTGGGACAGGGTAGATCAGATACGCAGTATTTT.

V is TRBV30 and J is TRBJ1-5, with a possible D match to TRBD1 (6 bases). V was pared by 1 base and J by 5 bases, with 15 bases between. The V gene's germline CDR1 is GTSNPN and CDR2 SVGIG (reference sequence). The CDR3 covers 15 residues. The CDR3 nucleotides read TGTGCCTGGAGTGCCAAGGGGGTTGGCTATCAGCCCCAGCATTTT. This translates into CAWSAKGVGYQPQHF.

As DNA, the CDR3 is TGTGCCAGCAGCTCCGTCGGCAATGAGCAGTTCTTC. It encodes CASSSVGNEQFF. This chain joins TRBV7-9 and TRBJ2-1; D uncertain. Germline V gives CDR1 SEHNR, CDR2 FQNEAQ (reference sequence). There are 12 residues in the CDR3. Trimming took 4 bases from V and 6 from J, leaving 7 bases between them.

The V and J genes are TRBV30 and TRBJ2-4; D may be TRBD2 (5 bases). V was clipped by 4 bases and J by 0 bases, with 16 bases between them. Germline values: CDR1 GTSNPN, CDR2 SVGIG (reference sequence). This CDR3 has 16 amino acids. In nucleotides, the CDR3 is TGTGCCTGGACCCACCCCCGGGGATTAGCCAAAAACATTCAGTACTTC. Amino acid sequence: CAWTHPRGLAKNIQYF.

This chain connects TRBV4-3 to TRBJ1-5; 7 bases match TRBD1. After removal of 3 bases from V and 6 bases from J, the junction contained 8 bases not matched to a gene. The germline V gene has CDR1 LGHNA and CDR2 YSLEER. The CDR3 is 15 residues long. The CDR3 sequence is CASSHSAGGAQPQHF. CDR3 nucleotides: TGCGCCAGCAGCCATTCTGCAGGGGGAGCTCAGCCCCAGCATTTT.

The V call is TRBV4-2, the J call TRBJ2-5; 7 bases are shared with TRBD1. The CDR3 sequence is 13 residues long. The germline gives CDR1 LGHNA, CDR2 YNFKEQ. The junction had 2 bases not matched to a gene; V was cut back by 3 bases and J by 4 bases. CDR3 amino acids: CASSQGQRETQYF. The CDR3 nucleotides are TGTGCCAGCAGCCAGGGACAGAGAGAGACCCAGTACTTC.

This clone was counted a single time. At one of its ends the junction is not consistent with the germline gene, which may arise from a read error. The rearrangement joins TRBV9 to TRBJ1-2, with 8 bases fitting TRBD1. CDR3 size: 14 residues. The germline V gene encodes CDR1 SGDLS and CDR2 YYNGEE. DNA of the CDR3: TGTGCCGGCAGCGTACCGGGACAGGTCTATGGCTACACCTTC. Protein sequence: CAGSVPGQVYGYTF.

The chain uses TRBV5-4 and TRBJ2-5; TRBD2 agrees at 12 bases. Germline values: CDR1 SGHNT, CDR2 YYREEE (reference sequence). CDR3 length equals 16 residues. Trimming at V came to 5 bases and at J to 5 bases, leaving 10 bases not matched to a gene. CDR3: CASRVMTSGSSETQYF. The CDR3, as DNA: TGTGCCAGCAGGGTGATGACTAGCGGGAGCTCGGAGACCCAGTACTTC.

V is TRBV29-1 and J is TRBJ2-7, with D perhaps TRBD1 (6 bases). V was clipped by 4 bases and J by 3 bases, with 10 bases between them. Germline CDR1 and CDR2: SQVTM and ANQGSEA. The CDR3 sequence is 12 residues long. Here the CDR3 reads CSVGGRGYEQYF. The CDR3, as DNA: TGCAGCGTTGGTGGCAGGGGCTACGAGCAGTACTTC.

CDR3 DNA: TGTGCCAGCAACGATGGCAGGTCTAGCAATCAGCCCCAGCATTTT. This encodes CASNDGRSSNQPQHF. The chain is built from TRBV2 and TRBJ1-5; D unresolved. This CDR3 has 15 amino acids. Trimming removed 7 bases at V and 0 bases at J, with 13 bases between. Per germline, CDR1 SNHLY and CDR2 FYNNEI.